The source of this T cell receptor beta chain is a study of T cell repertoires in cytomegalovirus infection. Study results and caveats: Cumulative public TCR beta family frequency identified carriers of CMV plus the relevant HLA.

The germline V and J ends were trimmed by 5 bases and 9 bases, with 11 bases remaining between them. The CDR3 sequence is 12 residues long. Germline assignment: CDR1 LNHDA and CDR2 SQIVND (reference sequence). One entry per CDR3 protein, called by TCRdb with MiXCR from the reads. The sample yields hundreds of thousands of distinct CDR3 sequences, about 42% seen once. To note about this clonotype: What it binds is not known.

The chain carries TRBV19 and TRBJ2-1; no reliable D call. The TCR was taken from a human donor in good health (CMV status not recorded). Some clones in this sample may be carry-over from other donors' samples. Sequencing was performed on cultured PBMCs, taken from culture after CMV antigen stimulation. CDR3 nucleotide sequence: TGTGCCAGTAGTGAGTTGAGGAGTGAGCAGTTCTTC. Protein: CASSELRSEQFF.